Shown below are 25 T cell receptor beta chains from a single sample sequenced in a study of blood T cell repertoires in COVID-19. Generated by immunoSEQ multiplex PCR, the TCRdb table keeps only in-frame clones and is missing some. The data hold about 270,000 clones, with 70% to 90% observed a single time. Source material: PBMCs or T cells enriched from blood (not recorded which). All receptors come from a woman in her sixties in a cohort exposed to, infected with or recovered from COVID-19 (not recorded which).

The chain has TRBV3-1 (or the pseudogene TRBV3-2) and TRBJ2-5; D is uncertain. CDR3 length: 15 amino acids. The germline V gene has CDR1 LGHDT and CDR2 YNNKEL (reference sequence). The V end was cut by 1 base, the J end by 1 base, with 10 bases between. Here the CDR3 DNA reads TGTGCCAGCAGCCAAGTCCCCCCCCGCCAAGAGACCCAGTACTTC. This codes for CASSQVPPRQETQYF.

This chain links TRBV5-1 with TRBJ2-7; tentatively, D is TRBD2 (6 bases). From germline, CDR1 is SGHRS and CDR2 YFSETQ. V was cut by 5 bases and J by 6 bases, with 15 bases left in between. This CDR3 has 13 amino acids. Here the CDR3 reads CASRTEGSSEQYF. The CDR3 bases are TGCGCCAGCAGGACGGAGGGGTCAAGCGAGCAGTACTTC.

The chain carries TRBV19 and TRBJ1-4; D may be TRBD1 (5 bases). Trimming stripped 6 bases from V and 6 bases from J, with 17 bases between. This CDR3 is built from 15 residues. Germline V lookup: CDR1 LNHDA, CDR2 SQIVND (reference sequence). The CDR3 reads CASRSKRGVHEKLFF. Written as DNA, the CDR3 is TGTGCCAGTAGATCGAAGCGGGGGGTTCATGAAAAACTGTTTTTT.

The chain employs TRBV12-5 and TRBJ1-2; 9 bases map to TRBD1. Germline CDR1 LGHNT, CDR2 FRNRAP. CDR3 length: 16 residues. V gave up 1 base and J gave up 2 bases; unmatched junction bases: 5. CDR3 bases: TGTGCTAGTGGTTTGGACAGGGGGCTGGTGAACTATGGCTACACCTTC. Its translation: CASGLDRGLVNYGYTF.

The CDR3 region has the DNA TGCGCCAGCATCCCAGTAGACAACGCTGAAGCTTTCTTT. Its protein is CASIPVDNAEAFF. The chain recombines TRBV10-1 with TRBJ1-1; the D is unclear. There are 13 residues in the CDR3. Trimming removed 7 bases at V and 6 bases at J, with 15 bases between. Germline V gene lookup returns CDR1 WNHNN and CDR2 SYGVQD (reference sequence).

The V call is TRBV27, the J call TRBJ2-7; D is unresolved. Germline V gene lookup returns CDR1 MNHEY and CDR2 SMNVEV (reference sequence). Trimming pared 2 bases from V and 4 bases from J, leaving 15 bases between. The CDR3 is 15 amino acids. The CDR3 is CASSLKEPLEYEQYF. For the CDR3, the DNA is TGTGCCAGCAGTTTAAAGGAGCCCCTTGAATACGAGCAGTACTTC.

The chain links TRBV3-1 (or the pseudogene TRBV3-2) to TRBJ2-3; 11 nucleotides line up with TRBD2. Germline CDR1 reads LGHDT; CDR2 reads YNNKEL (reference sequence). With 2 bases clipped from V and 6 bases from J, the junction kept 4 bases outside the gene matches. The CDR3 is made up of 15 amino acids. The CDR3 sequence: CASSQLTSGEDTQYF. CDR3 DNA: TGTGCCAGCAGCCAATTGACTAGCGGGGAGGATACGCAGTATTTT.

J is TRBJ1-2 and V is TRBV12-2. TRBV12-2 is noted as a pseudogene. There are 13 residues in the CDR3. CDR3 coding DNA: TGTGCAAGTCGCTCTCAGGAGGCCTATGGCTACACCTTC. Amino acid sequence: CASRSQEAYGYTF.

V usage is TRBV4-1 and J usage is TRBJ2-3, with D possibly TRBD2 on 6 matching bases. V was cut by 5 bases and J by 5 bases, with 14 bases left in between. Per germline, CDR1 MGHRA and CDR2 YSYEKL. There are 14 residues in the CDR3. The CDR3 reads CASSDRLDEDTQYF. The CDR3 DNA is TGCGCCAGCAGCGACCGACTAGATGAAGATACGCAGTATTTT.

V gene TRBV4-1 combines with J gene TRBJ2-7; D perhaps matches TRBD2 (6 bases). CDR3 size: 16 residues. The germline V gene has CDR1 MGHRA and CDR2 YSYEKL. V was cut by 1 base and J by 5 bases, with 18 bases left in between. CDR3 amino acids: CASSQVLGGGSNEQYF. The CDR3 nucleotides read TGCGCCAGCAGCCAAGTTCTGGGGGGAGGTTCGAACGAGCAGTACTTC.

The CDR3 here is CASSQARGTSGEQFF. The CDR3, as DNA: TGTGCCAGCAGCCAAGCAAGGGGGACTAGCGGGGAGCAGTTCTTC. The gene calls are TRBV3-1 (or the pseudogene TRBV3-2) and TRBJ2-1, with 12 bases lining up with TRBD2. V dropped 1 base and J dropped 10; count of bases not matched to a gene: 5. CDR3 length: 15 amino acids. From germline, CDR1 is LGHDT and CDR2 YNNKEL (reference sequence).

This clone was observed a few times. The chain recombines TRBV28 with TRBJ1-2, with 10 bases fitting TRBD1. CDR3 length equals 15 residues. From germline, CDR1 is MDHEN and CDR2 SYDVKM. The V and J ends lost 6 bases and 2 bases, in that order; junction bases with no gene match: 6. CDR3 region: CASRAGTGDNYGYTF. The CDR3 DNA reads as TGTGCCAGCAGGGCTGGGACAGGGGACAACTATGGCTACACCTTC.

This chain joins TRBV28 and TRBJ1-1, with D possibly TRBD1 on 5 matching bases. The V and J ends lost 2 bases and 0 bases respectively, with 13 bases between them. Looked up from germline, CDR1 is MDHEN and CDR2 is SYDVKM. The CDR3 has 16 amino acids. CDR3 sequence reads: CASSLRGGVMNTEAFF. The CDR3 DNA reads TGTGCCAGCAGTTTAAGGGGCGGGGTGATGAACACTGAAGCTTTCTTT.

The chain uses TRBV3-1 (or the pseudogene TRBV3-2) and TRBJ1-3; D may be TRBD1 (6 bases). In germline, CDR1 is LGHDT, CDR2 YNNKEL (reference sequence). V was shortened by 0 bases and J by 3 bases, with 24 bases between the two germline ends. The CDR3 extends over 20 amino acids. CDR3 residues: CASSQDALAPYGTNGNTIYF. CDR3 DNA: TGTGCCAGCAGCCAAGACGCCCTAGCCCCCTACGGGACAAATGGAAACACCATATATTTT.

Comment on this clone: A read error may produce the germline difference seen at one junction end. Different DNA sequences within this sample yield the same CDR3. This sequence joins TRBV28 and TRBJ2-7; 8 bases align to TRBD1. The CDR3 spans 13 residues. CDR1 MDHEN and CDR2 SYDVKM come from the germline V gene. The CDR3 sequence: CASSPGQGRQQYF. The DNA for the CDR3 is TGTGCCAGCAGTCCAGGACAGGGCAGGCAGCAGTATTTC.

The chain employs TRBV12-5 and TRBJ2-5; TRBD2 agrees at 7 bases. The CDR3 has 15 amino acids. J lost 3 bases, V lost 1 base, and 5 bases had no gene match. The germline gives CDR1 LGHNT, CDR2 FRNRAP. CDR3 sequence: CASGLEPSGKETQYF. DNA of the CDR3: TGTGCTAGTGGTTTGGAGCCTAGCGGAAAAGAGACCCAGTACTTC.

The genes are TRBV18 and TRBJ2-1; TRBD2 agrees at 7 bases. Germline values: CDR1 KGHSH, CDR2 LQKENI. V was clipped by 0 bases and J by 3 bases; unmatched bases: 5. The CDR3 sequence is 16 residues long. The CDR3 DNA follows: TGTGCCAGCTCACCACCTCGAACTAGCGACTACAATGAGCAGTTCTTC. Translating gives CASSPPRTSDYNEQFF.

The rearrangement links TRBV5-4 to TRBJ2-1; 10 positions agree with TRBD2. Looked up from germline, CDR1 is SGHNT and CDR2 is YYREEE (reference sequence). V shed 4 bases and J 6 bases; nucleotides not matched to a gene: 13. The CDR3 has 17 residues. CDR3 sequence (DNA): TGTGCCAGCAGCCTTGCCCCTAGCGGGAGTAGTATCAATGAGCAGTTCTTC. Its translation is CASSLAPSGSSINEQFF.

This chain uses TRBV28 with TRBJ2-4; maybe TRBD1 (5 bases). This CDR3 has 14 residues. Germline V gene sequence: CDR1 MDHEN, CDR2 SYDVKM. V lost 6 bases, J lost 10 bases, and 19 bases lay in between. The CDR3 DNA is TGTGCCAGCAGCCTCTCAGGGCTAGTAGGGATTCAGTACTTC. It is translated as CASSLSGLVGIQYF.

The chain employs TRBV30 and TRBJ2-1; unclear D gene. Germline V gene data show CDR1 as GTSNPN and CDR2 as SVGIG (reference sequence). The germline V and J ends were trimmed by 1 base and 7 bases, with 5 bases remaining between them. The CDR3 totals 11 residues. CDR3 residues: CAWSGGNEQFF. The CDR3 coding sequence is TGTGCCTGGAGTGGAGGTAATGAGCAGTTCTTC.

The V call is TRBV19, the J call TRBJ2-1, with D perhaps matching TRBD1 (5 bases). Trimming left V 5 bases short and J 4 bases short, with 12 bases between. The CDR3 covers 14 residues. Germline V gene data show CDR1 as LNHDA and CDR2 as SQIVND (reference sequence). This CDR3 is CASSLPTDYNEQFF. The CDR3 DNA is TGTGCCAGTAGTCTACCGACAGATTACAATGAGCAGTTCTTC.

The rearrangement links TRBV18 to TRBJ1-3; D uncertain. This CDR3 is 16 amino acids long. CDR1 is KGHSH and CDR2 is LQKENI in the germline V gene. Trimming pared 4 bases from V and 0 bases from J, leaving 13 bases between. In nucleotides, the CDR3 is TGTGCCAGCTCACTCTGGGAGGCTGGCTCTGGAAACACCATATATTTT. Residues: CASSLWEAGSGNTIYF.

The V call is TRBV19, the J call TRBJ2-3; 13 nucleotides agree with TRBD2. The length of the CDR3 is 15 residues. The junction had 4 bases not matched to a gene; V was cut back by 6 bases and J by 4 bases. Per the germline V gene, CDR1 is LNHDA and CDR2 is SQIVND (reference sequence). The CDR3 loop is CASRPGLAGPDTQYF. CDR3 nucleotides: TGTGCCAGTAGACCGGGACTAGCGGGACCAGATACGCAGTATTTT.

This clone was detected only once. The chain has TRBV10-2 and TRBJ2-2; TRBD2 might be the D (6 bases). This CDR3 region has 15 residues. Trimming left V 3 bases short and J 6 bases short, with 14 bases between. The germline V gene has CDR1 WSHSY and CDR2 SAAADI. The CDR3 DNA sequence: TGCGCCAGCAGTGATCGGCGGGCGGGGTCCGGGGAGCTGTTTTTT. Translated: CASSDRRAGSGELFF.

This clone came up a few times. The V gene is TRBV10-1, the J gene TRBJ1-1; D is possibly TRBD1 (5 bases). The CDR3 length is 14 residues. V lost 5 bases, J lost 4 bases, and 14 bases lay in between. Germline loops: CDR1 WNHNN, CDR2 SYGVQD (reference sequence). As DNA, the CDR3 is TGCGCCAGCAGTCCCCAGGGTCGAAGCACTGAAGCTTTCTTT. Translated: CASSPQGRSTEAFF.